A single sample is the source of the 14 T cell receptor beta chains below, sequenced in a study of blood T cell repertoires in COVID-19 (dated by TCRdb to 2018 to 2020). The receptor library was made with the immunoSEQ multiplex PCR assay. TCRdb stores this immuneACCESS table with in-frame sequences only. Part of the clones is absent; in the studies checked, under half of the shortfall reflects unresolved V genes, and no reason is known for the rest. The sample table holds about 74,000 clones, of which just over 85% were seen once. The ten largest clones add up to 1.9% of the sample. Input material: peripheral blood. The receptors originated from a woman older than 75 with active or convalescent COVID-19.

This rearrangement joins TRBV9 to TRBJ2-1; 9 bases agree with TRBD2. V lost 4 bases and J lost 7; bases outside the gene matches: 12. Germline V gene lookup returns CDR1 SGDLS and CDR2 YYNGEE. The CDR3 spans 16 residues. The CDR3 reads CASSPAMAGGLNEQFF. DNA of the CDR3: TGTGCCAGCAGCCCCGCAATGGCGGGAGGGCTTAATGAGCAGTTCTTC. Together with reference TRBV9 and TRBJ2-1, the CDR3 gives the full variable domain: DSGVTQTPKHLITATGQRVTLRCSPRSGDLSVYWYQQSLDQGLQFLIQYYNGEERAKGNILERFSAQQFPDLHSELNLSSLELGDSALYFCASSPAMAGGLNEQFFGPGTRLTVL.

V is TRBV11-3 and J is TRBJ1-1; D ambiguous. CDR3 length: 14 amino acids. Per germline, CDR1 SGHNT and CDR2 YENEEA. Trimming cost V 3 bases and J 5 bases, with 13 bases left between them. The CDR3 sequence is CASSFPGFRTEAFF. The CDR3 DNA follows: TGTGCCAGCAGCTTTCCGGGATTTCGGACTGAAGCTTTCTTT.

J is TRBJ1-6 and V is TRBV21-1. TRBV21-1 constitutes a pseudogene. The CDR3 length is 16 residues. CDR3 protein: CASSKAQDAGDSPLHF. CDR3 in DNA: TGTGCCAGCAGCAAAGCTCAGGACGCGGGCGATTCACCCCTCCACTTT.

The J gene is TRBJ1-3, the V gene TRBV6-5; the D gene is possibly TRBD1 (6 bases). Germline V gives CDR1 MNHEY, CDR2 SVGAGI. The CDR3 is made up of 16 amino acids. Trimming stripped 0 bases from V and 2 bases from J, with 11 bases between. The DNA of the CDR3 is TGTGCCAGCAGTTACTCAGGACAGAAGACTGGAAACACCATATATTTT. It yields the protein CASSYSGQKTGNTIYF.

The rearrangement uses TRBV3-1 (or the pseudogene TRBV3-2) and TRBJ1-1, with no clear D. The germline gives CDR1 LGHDT, CDR2 YNNKEL (reference sequence). The germline V and J ends were trimmed by 4 bases and 0 bases, with 12 bases remaining between them. The CDR3 has 15 residues. CDR3 coding DNA: TGTGCCAGCAGCCGTCGAGCATTGATGAACACTGAAGCTTTCTTT. The encoded protein is CASSRRALMNTEAFF.

The rearrangement uses TRBV7-8 and TRBJ2-7; 12 nucleotides align to TRBD1. CDR3 length: 15 residues. V shed 5 bases and J 4 bases; nucleotides not matched to a gene: 6. Germline V gives CDR1 SGHVS, CDR2 FQNEAQ. The CDR3 here is CASSTRDRGLYEQYF. For the CDR3, the DNA is TGTGCCAGCAGCACCCGGGACAGGGGGCTGTACGAGCAGTACTTC.

This clone is a singleton in its sample. The rearrangement links TRBV6-4 to TRBJ1-4; a weak D match, TRBD1 (6 bases). The CDR3 runs 16 residues. Trimming removed 5 bases at V and 8 bases at J, with 21 bases between. The germline V gene encodes CDR1 MRHNA and CDR2 SNTAGT. DNA of the CDR3: TGTGCCAGCAGTCCTGACAGGACGTCCGCCGGGGAAAAACTGTTTTTT. Protein product: CASSPDRTSAGEKLFF.

J is TRBJ2-5 and V is TRBV11-2, with TRBD1 matching over 9 bases. Germline values: CDR1 SGHAT, CDR2 FQNNGV. The CDR3 extends over 16 amino acids. Trimming removed 5 bases from V and 5 bases from J; junction bases left unmatched: 12. CDR3 sequence reads: CASSPVPRTGDETQYF. For the CDR3, the DNA is TGTGCCAGCAGCCCAGTCCCCCGGACAGGGGATGAGACCCAGTACTTC.

The V call is TRBV28, the J call TRBJ2-6; D remains ambiguous. From germline, CDR1 is MDHEN and CDR2 SYDVKM. V was shortened by 4 bases and J by 0 bases, with 16 bases between the two germline ends. This CDR3 spans 18 amino acids. Written as DNA, the CDR3 is TGTGCCAGCAGTTCCCTCCGTTTTCGGAGCTCTGGGGCCAACGTCCTGACTTTC. Translating gives CASSSLRFRSSGANVLTF.

V and J are TRBV7-9 and TRBJ1-2; possibly TRBD1 for D (6 bases). Trimming took off 3 bases at V and 6 bases at J, with 26 bases between the two ends. The germline V gene has CDR1 SEHNR and CDR2 FQNEAQ (reference sequence). The CDR3 runs to 18 residues. The CDR3 spells CASSFIGPQQGRGDGYTF. As DNA, the CDR3 is TGTGCCAGCAGCTTTATTGGGCCCCAACAGGGACGAGGGGATGGCTACACCTTC.

The table lists this clone with a few counts. This chain connects TRBV7-3 to TRBJ2-5; TRBD2 aligns across 9 bases. The CDR3 runs to 13 residues. V was clipped by 3 bases and J by 5 bases; unmatched bases: 1. The germline V gene encodes CDR1 SGHTA and CDR2 FQGTGA. As DNA, the CDR3 is TGTGCCAGCAGCTTGCGGGAGGGGGAGACCCAGTACTTC. Its protein product is CASSLREGETQYF.

V is TRBV27 and J is TRBJ1-2; 9 positions match TRBD1. From germline, CDR1 is MNHEY and CDR2 SMNVEV (reference sequence). J lost 3 bases, V lost 3 bases, and 5 bases had no gene match. The CDR3 has 15 residues. CDR3 loop: CASSFRDRAHYGYTF. CDR3 in DNA: TGTGCCAGCAGTTTCAGGGACAGGGCCCACTATGGCTACACCTTC.

The V and J genes are TRBV9 and TRBJ1-1; 8 nucleotides line up with TRBD1. Trimming cost V 4 bases and J 3 bases; bases outside gene matches: 5. The CDR3 runs to 14 residues. In germline, CDR1 is SGDLS, CDR2 YYNGEE. The CDR3 nucleotides are TGTGCCAGCAGCCCCTCCAGGGGGCACACTGAAGCTTTCTTT. Its protein is CASSPSRGHTEAFF.

The rearrangement joins TRBV19 to TRBJ1-2, with 8 positions matching TRBD1. The CDR3 is 17 amino acids. Germline values: CDR1 LNHDA, CDR2 SQIVND (reference sequence). With V trimmed by 2 bases and J by 7 bases, 15 bases remained unmatched. CDR3 region: CASSISGGQGAVAGYTF. Written as DNA, the CDR3 is TGTGCCAGTAGTATATCGGGCGGCCAGGGGGCAGTTGCTGGCTACACCTTC.